In this sample, the clone carrying this T cell receptor (beta chain) turned up a few times. What it recognizes is unknown. A read error is possible here, since a much larger clone lies one base away. Template material for amplifying TCR beta CDR3 regions consisted of RNA transcripts. RT-PCR in the first round (using the HTBI primer set) targeted the TCR CDR3. TCRdb reanalysed the multiplex PCR reads using MiXCR and keeps one entry per CDR3 protein. The sample holds a few hundred thousand distinct CDR3 sequences, 15% seen once. Absent ophthalmopathy progression within 18 months defined stable Graves' hyperthyroidism. The diagnoses drew upon clinical symptoms, serum thyroxine and TRAb, thyroid ultrasound and orbital computed tomography. Trimming pared 5 bases from V and 3 bases from J, leaving 17 bases between. Germline V lookup: CDR1 SGHTA, CDR2 FQGNSA. The CDR3 sequence is 15 residues long. The data originate from a study of T cells in Graves' hyperthyroidism and ophthalmopathy. General study findings and limits: Blood samples included most of the expanded thyroid clonotypes exceeding 0.001.

Input material: blood. The rearrangement uses TRBV7-2 and TRBJ2-7; D is uncertain. This clonotype was sampled from a woman in her 30s with Graves' hyperthyroidism. The CDR3 region has the DNA TGTACCAGCAGCCCTATAGACACTCCGTACTACGAGCAGTACTTC. Its translation: CTSSPIDTPYYEQYF.